The 13 T cell receptor beta chains given below trace back to one sample, sequenced in a study of T-cell memory formation after mild COVID-19. TCRdb redid the calling of the 5' RACE reads with MiXCR, one entry per CDR3 protein. The sample consists of more than 300,000 distinct CDR3 sequences, roughly 13% of them appearing once. Sequenced input: PBMCs or a T cell subset sorted from them (not recorded which). Receptors originate from a man younger than 35 who had mild COVID-19 (a few samples of this study predate the infection). Cell type and time point are not known.

This clonotype was counted between two and nine times. The V and J genes are TRBV9 and TRBJ1-6; no clear D. Germline CDR1 is SGDLS and CDR2 is YYNGEE. V was cut by 0 bases and J by 7 bases, with 8 bases left in between. The CDR3 spans 14 residues. This chain's CDR3 is CASSVGAANSPLHF. The CDR3 region has the DNA TGTGCCAGCAGCGTAGGAGCTGCAAATTCACCCCTCCACTTT.

This clonotype was detected only a few times. This chain connects TRBV6-6 to TRBJ2-7; possible D gene TRBD2, 7 bases. V lost 6 bases and J 4 bases, leaving 22 bases between the germline ends. The CDR3 has 16 amino acids. Per the germline V gene, CDR1 is MNHNY and CDR2 is SVGAGI (reference sequence). The CDR3 reads CASRSNIRGALYEQYF. The CDR3 DNA is TGTGCCAGCAGATCAAACATACGGGGGGCTCTGTACGAGCAGTACTTC.

The chain links TRBV27 to TRBJ1-6; perhaps TRBD1 as D (6 bases). The CDR3 has 13 residues. CDR1 MNHEY and CDR2 SMNVEV come from the germline V gene (reference sequence). V lost 8 bases and J lost 9, with 14 bases in between. The CDR3 loop is CASQQGRGSPLHF. The CDR3 coding sequence is TGTGCCAGCCAGCAGGGGAGGGGTTCACCCCTCCACTTT.

This rearrangement joins TRBV7-2 to TRBJ1-2; D gene unclear. Germline V gene data show CDR1 as SGHTA and CDR2 as FQGNSA. The CDR3 spans 15 residues. Trimming took off 8 bases at V and 5 bases at J, with 21 bases between the two ends. The CDR3: CASCPSPAGGYGYTF. In nucleotides, the CDR3 is TGTGCCAGCTGCCCCTCGCCGGCAGGCGGATATGGCTACACCTTC.

This sequence joins TRBV9 and TRBJ2-7; the D call may be TRBD1 or TRBD2 (5 bases each). Germline CDR1 is SGDLS and CDR2 is YYNGEE. Trimming took 4 bases from V and 5 from J, leaving 19 bases between them. The CDR3 sequence is 15 residues long. Here the CDR3 reads CASSPPGLGVNEQYF. For the CDR3, the DNA is TGTGCCAGCAGCCCCCCTGGATTGGGGGTCAACGAGCAGTACTTC.

The chain joins TRBV6-2 or TRBV6-3 to TRBJ2-7; possibly TRBD1 or TRBD2 for D (5 bases each). This CDR3 has 16 amino acids. V lost 0 bases and J lost 3, with 15 bases in between. Looked up from germline, CDR1 is MNHEY and CDR2 is SVGEGT. In nucleotides, the CDR3 is TGTGCCAGCAGTTACTCGGGGTTGGGACCCCGCTACGAGCAGTACGTC. The encoded protein is CASSYSGLGPRYEQYV.

This clonotype has ten or more counts. The rearrangement joins TRBV4-1 to TRBJ1-1; the D is unclear. This CDR3 spans 16 amino acids. V was cut by 0 bases and J by 0 bases, with 11 bases left in between. Germline V CDR1 and CDR2: MGHRA, YSYEKL. The CDR3 here is CASSQERFRMNTEAFF. The CDR3 coding sequence is TGCGCCAGCAGCCAAGAGCGATTCCGCATGAACACTGAAGCTTTCTTT.

The chain combines TRBV29-1 with TRBJ1-2; 7 nucleotides align to TRBD1. This CDR3 has 14 residues. The germline V gene has CDR1 SQVTM and CDR2 ANQGSEA. V lost 3 bases and J lost 6; bases outside the gene matches: 10. DNA of the CDR3: TGCAGCGTTGATAAGACCCAGGGGGTGGATGGCTACACCTTC. This codes for CSVDKTQGVDGYTF.

The chain uses TRBV7-8 and TRBJ2-7; unclear D gene. Looked up from germline, CDR1 is SGHVS and CDR2 is FQNEAQ. V lost 5 bases to trimming and J lost 2 bases, with 13 bases between them. The CDR3 is 14 residues long. DNA of the CDR3: TGTGCCAGCAGCCCTGGCGGCAGGACCTACGAGCAGTACTTC. Translation: CASSPGGRTYEQYF.

This clonotype has only a few counts. The chain recombines TRBV9 with TRBJ1-3, with D possibly being TRBD1 (5 bases). This CDR3 spans 14 amino acids. The germline CDR1 and CDR2 sequences are SGDLS and YYNGEE. Trimming pared 6 bases from V and 4 bases from J, leaving 14 bases between. CDR3 coding DNA: TGTGCCAGCAACCTAGCAGGGTCCGGAAACACCATATATTTT. Its protein is CASNLAGSGNTIYF. The full variable domain, with the rest looked up from reference TRBV9 and TRBJ1-3, is DSGVTQTPKHLITATGQRVTLRCSPRSGDLSVYWYQQSLDQGLQFLIQYYNGEERAKGNILERFSAQQFPDLHSELNLSSLELGDSALYFCASNLAGSGNTIYFGEGSWLTVV.

The sample holds a few counts of this clonotype. V usage is TRBV21-1 and J usage is TRBJ1-2. TRBV21-1 is shown as a pseudogene. This CDR3 spans 17 amino acids. CDR3 residues: CASSAVILRSNNYCYTF. CDR3 coding DNA: TGTGCCAGCAGCGCTGTGATTCTGAGAAGTAATAACTATTGCTACACCTTC.

This clonotype showed up many times. This rearrangement joins TRBV29-1 to TRBJ1-1; 8 bases agree with TRBD1. The V gene's germline CDR1 is SQVTM and CDR2 ANQGSEA. Trimming removed 3 bases from V and 4 bases from J; junction bases left unmatched: 7. The CDR3 is 14 residues long. The CDR3 DNA reads TGCAGCGTTGAGAGACAGGGGACGGGCACTGAAGCTTTCTTT. It codes for CSVERQGTGTEAFF.

The chain uses TRBV6-2 or TRBV6-3 and TRBJ2-5; D is uncertain. The CDR3 covers 15 residues. Germline loops: CDR1 MNHEY, CDR2 SVGEGT. The V end lost 0 bases, the J end lost 7 bases, and 15 bases lay between the germline ends. Here the CDR3 reads CASSYSPALRGTQYF. DNA of the CDR3: TGTGCCAGCAGTTACTCGCCTGCCCTCCGTGGGACCCAGTACTTC.